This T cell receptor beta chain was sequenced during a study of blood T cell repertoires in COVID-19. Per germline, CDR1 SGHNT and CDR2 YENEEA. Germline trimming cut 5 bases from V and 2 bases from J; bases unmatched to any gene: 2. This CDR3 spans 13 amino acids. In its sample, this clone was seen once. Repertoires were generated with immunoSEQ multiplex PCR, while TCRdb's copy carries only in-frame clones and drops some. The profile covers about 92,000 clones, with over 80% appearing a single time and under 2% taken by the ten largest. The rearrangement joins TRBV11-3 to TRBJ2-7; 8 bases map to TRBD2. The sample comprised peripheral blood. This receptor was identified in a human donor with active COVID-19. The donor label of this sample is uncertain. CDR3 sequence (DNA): TGTGCCAGCAGCCGGGGGGGGGCCTACGAGCAGTACTTC. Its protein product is CASSRGGAYEQYF.